This TCR beta chain stems from a study of blood T cell repertoires in COVID-19. Study at large: The cDNA or gDNA used as material had been derived from T cells, B-cell-depleted T cells, or PBMCs.

Sequenced by immunoSEQ multiplex PCR; TCRdb stores in-frame clones only, minus some. The sample contains some 80,000 clones, about 82% of which appear only once. This receptor was obtained from an elderly man with active or convalescent COVID-19. Material for sequencing was peripheral blood.

The CDR3 sequence: CASSERGINTEAFF. CDR3 sequence (DNA): TGTGCCAGCAGTGAAAGGGGGATAAACACTGAAGCTTTCTTT. The V and J genes are TRBV2 and TRBJ1-1; D might be TRBD1 (6 bases). CDR3 length: 14 residues. Germline CDR1 is SNHLY and CDR2 is FYNNEI. Between the trimmed V and J ends, which lost 2 bases and 2 bases, there was a span of 9 bases. The entire variable domain, with the rest obtained from reference TRBV2 and TRBJ1-1, is as follows: EPEVTQTPSHQVTQMGQEVILRCVPISNHLYFYWYRQILGQKVEFLVSFYNNEISEKSEIFDDQFSVERPDGSNFTLKIRSTKLEDSAMYFCASSERGINTEAFFGQGTRLTVV.